A selection of T cell receptor beta chains follows, all from one sample in a study of vaccination and CD4 T cells after COVID-19. In TCRdb, the PCR reads were re-called with MiXCR into one record per CDR3 protein. The sample shows 20,000 to 30,000 distinct CDR3 sequences, approximately 44% of them seen only once. The antigens for these receptors are not known. Sequences were obtained from CD4+ T cells from blood, cultured in vitro. The receptor source for this set is a human donor who had recovered from COVID-19. The CDR3 runs from the conserved cysteine through the conserved F or W. The D gene is left open where the match is weak. A clone size is listed for some rows: how often the clone was seen (once, few, many), or a class if it is expanded.

v_gene: TRBV20-1
j_gene: TRBJ2-3
d_gene: -
abundance: few
CDR3aa: CSARDRVQGTDTQYF
CDR3nt: TGCAGTGCTAGAGATCGCGTCCAGGGCACAGATACGCAGTATTTT

v_gene: TRBV7-9
j_gene: TRBJ1-2
d_gene: -
abundance: few
CDR3aa: CASSFDGNYGYTF
CDR3nt: TGTGCCAGCAGCTTCGACGGTAACTATGGCTACACCTTC

v_gene: TRBV9
j_gene: TRBJ2-3
d_gene: -
abundance: -
CDR3aa: CASSVFQGTDTQYF
CDR3nt: TGTGCCAGCAGCGTATTTCAGGGGACAGATACGCAGTATTTT

v_gene: TRBV28
j_gene: TRBJ1-6
d_gene: -
abundance: -
CDR3aa: CASIPSRGGNSPLHF
CDR3nt: TGTGCCAGCATCCCTTCCAGAGGGGGTAATTCACCCCTCCACTTT

v_gene: TRBV7-2
j_gene: TRBJ2-1
d_gene: TRBD2
abundance: medium-sized
CDR3aa: CASSPRGGRYNEQFF
CDR3nt: TGTGCCAGCAGTCCCCGGGGCGGGAGATACAATGAGCAGTTCTTC

v_gene: TRBV4-2
j_gene: TRBJ1-5
d_gene: -
abundance: once
CDR3aa: CASSQEWPPNQPQHF
CDR3nt: TGTGCCAGCAGCCAAGAATGGCCACCCAATCAGCCCCAGCATTTT

v_gene: TRBV6-1
j_gene: TRBJ2-2
d_gene: -
abundance: -
CDR3aa: CASKFARRNTGELFF
CDR3nt: TGTGCCAGCAAGTTTGCCCGGAGGAACACCGGGGAGCTGTTTTTT

v_gene: TRBV19
j_gene: TRBJ2-3
d_gene: -
abundance: -
CDR3aa: CASREHEGADTQYF
CDR3nt: TGTGCCAGTAGGGAACACGAGGGTGCAGATACGCAGTATTTT

v_gene: TRBV28
j_gene: TRBJ1-6
d_gene: -
abundance: -
CDR3aa: CASSLYGRSFQNNSPLHF
CDR3nt: TGTGCCAGCAGTTTATACGGAAGATCCTTCCAAAATAATTCACCCCTCCACTTT

v_gene: TRBV2
j_gene: TRBJ2-7
d_gene: TRBD2
abundance: -
CDR3aa: CASSGTSGGQSPRQNEQYF
CDR3nt: TGTGCCAGCAGTGGGACTAGCGGGGGGCAATCCCCACGGCAGAACGAGCAGTACTTC

v_gene: TRBV25-1
j_gene: TRBJ2-1
d_gene: -
abundance: few
CDR3aa: CASSEPQAGPVF
CDR3nt: TGTGCCAGCAGTGAGCCCCAGGCGGGACCCGTCTTC

v_gene: TRBV7-9
j_gene: TRBJ1-1
d_gene: -
abundance: few
CDR3aa: CASSLEGNTEAFF
CDR3nt: TGTGCCAGCAGCTTAGAAGGGAACACTGAAGCTTTCTTT